This T cell receptor beta chain was retrieved from a study of CD8 T cells in ankylosing spondylitis (dated by TCRdb to about 2017). Regarding the research as a whole: The study profiled T cell receptor beta repertoires in healthy donors and ankylosing spondylitis patients to find disease-linked TCR variants. The whole study cohort included 90 to 120 healthy donors and under 30 ankylosing spondylitis patients. Peripheral blood samples were taken, and synovial fluid was additionally collected from ankylosing spondylitis patients. The research as a whole found: According to the report, matched synovial fluid samples from ankylosing spondylitis patients were significantly enriched for the disease-linked clones. A CD8+ phenotype was shown by the disease-linked clones, which were found at relatively low frequencies in peripheral blood. A TCR beta motif made up of several highly homologous amino acid variants appeared to be characteristic of blood from ankylosing spondylitis patients. Some TCR beta motif variants had previously been reported in synovial fluid and blood of reactive arthritis patients, which suggested common disease-initiation mechanisms.

According to the germline V gene, CDR1 reads SGHDN and CDR2 reads FVKESK. The CDR3 covers 16 residues, taking in both the cysteine and the phenylalanine. Just CDR3 DNA is preserved here, 48 bases in frame from base 1. V is pruned by 4 bases and J by 0 bases, leaving 2 bases of the junction without a gene match. This clonotype was seen at least ten times. Its antigen is currently not known. Base qualities are not recorded, but no much larger clone differs from it by a single base. Sequencer: Illumina HiSeq 2500. Quantitative 5'-RACE with molecular barcodes was used to prepare TCR beta libraries. The original pipeline was this. A new computational method based on a probabilistic model of VDJ rearrangement was used to identify disease-linked TCR variants. TCRdb trimmed public reads at Q25 via fastp, called clones via MiXCR and kept in-frame beta chains. Rows merge per CDR3 protein into single entries with the most common DNA and genes. Here the V and J calls rest on TCRdb's processing, not on the authors' analysis. This sample is represented by approximately 300,000 distinct CDR3 sequences; approximately 8.2% of them were singletons. The top ten hold roughly 15% of the sample.

The TCR sequence derives from a male donor with ankylosing spondylitis. Recombination connected TRBV14 to TRBJ2-1; 11 central bases correspond to TRBD2. The sequenced sample consisted of blood, either unsorted or a sorted T cell fraction (not recorded which). The CDR3 protein sequence reads: CASSPTSGTSYNEQFF. The base sequence is TGTGCCAGCAGCCCGACTAGCGGGACCTCCTACAATGAGCAGTTCTTC.